This TCR beta chain is drawn from a study of T cell responses to AZD1222 COVID-19 vaccine (dated by TCRdb to 2020 to 2022). General notes on the study: AZD1222 recipients whose second dose came at about 4 weeks and those whose second dose came at about 12 weeks were combined into one group, since spike-specific TCR depth and breadth did not differ between the two schedules. TCR sequencing was performed for roughly 240 trial participants, of whom 200 to 220 were given two doses of AZD1222 and about 25 were given two doses of MenACWY control vaccine. Trial participants were enrolled by age into 18-55, 56-69 and 70-plus year subgroups, with around 150, 28 and 57 TCR-sequenced participants respectively. Overall study outcomes, separate from this receptor: The whole spike protein was spanned by vaccine-associated CD4 TCRs, and dominant responses were seen in regions 160-218 and 743-854. Because no day 14 peak-response samples were available, the repertoires could be characterized only after the peak T cell response. Participants were mostly white British, with more females than males. The authors suggested clonal diversity may have been underestimated. After two AZD1222 doses, spike-specific TCR breadth and depth were significantly higher than at day 0 and than in MenACWY recipients. Only a handful of AZD1222 recipients were SARS-CoV-2 seropositive at baseline, limiting conclusions about previously exposed vaccinees. Reportedly, almost half of the unique spike-specific TCRs recognized epitopes lying outside the regions that are mutated in the B.1.351 and B.1.1.7 variants. In the small 56-69-year group, the increase in depth fell short of significance, most likely because of low power.

V is clipped by 0 bases and J by 1 base, and the sequence between their germline boundaries is 13 bases long. Per the germline V gene, SGDLS is the CDR1 and YYNGEE is the CDR2. The CDR3, from cysteine to phenylalanine, totals 16 residues. Solely the CDR3 DNA is kept, with 48 bases framed from the first base. The CDR3 regions of human TCRbeta chains were analyzed by immunosequencing. The original methods were these. TCRs in the repertoires were compared against a reference library of SARS-CoV-2-specific TCRs that had been generated with the MIRA antigen-specificity platform. Breadth meant the fraction of unique TCRs that were SARS-CoV-2-associated, whereas depth meant the fraction of total T cells that were SARS-CoV-2-associated. Using the MIRA data, every spike-specific TCR was mapped to the spike region that the TCR reacted to and assigned to either a CD4 or a CD8 class. Log10-transformed breadth and depth values were compared by one-way ANOVA with Sidak's multiple comparisons tests. What TCRdb holds here is the immuneACCESS table cut down to in-frame rearrangements. Part of the clones is not present; checked against another copy, under half of the missing clones reflect an unresolved V gene, and the others are unexplained. The DNA was the basis for D and trimming; V, J and clone size are from that table. In this sample the table shows 25,000 to 35,000 clones, 78% of which occur a single time. Roughly 6.2% of the sample is held by the ten biggest clonotypes.

Regarding this clone: Its specific antigen is unknown. No much larger clonotype is one base removed from it; base qualities were not supplied.

The sample's time point label, decoded: baseline before first vaccination. Vaccinee samples came from UK trials COV001 and COV002, including a single-blind randomized controlled phase 2/3 trial of AZD1222 (ChAdOx1 nCoV-19) in healthy adults. For TCRbeta chain sequencing, PBMC samples from trial participants were taken at day 0 and at day 28 after the second dose. The sample was peripheral blood, taken on day 0 of AZD1222 vaccination. The V and J segments used are TRBV9 and TRBJ1-1; the D gene is possibly TRBD1, with 5 bases matching. The TCR comes from an adult in good health. In nucleotide form, the sequence is TGTGCCAGCAGCGTAGATGTCGGGGCCGCGAACACTGAAGCTTTCTTT. Translated, this gives CASSVDVGAANTEAFF.